These T cell receptor beta chains were read from a single sample in a study of PD-1 blockade in classical Hodgkin lymphoma. TCRdb's table, derived via immunoSEQ multiplex PCR, lists solely in-frame clones and lacks some. Here the sample spans 20,000 or so clones, 75% to 85% being singletons. The specimen was peripheral blood mononuclear cells (PBMCs), collected before the fourth cycle of nivolumab. Receptors originate from a human donor with classical Hodgkin lymphoma. Each CDR3 is given with its conserved first and last residue. The order of the fields is clone size, V gene, J gene, D gene, CDR3 protein, CDR3 DNA. A D gene is named only where the DNA matches it firmly. For some rows the clone size is stated as once, few or many, or as a class when expanded; others skip it.

.	TRBV18	TRBJ1-2	TRBD1	CASSPPTGGGYGYTF	TGTGCCAGCTCACCACCGACAGGGGGAGGGTATGGCTACACCTTC
.	TRBV5-4	TRBJ1-5	TRBD1	CASSQTGADQPQHF	TGTGCCAGCAGCCAGACAGGGGCTGATCAGCCCCAGCATTTT
.	TRBV19	TRBJ1-5	.	CASSFLPPDQPQHF	TGTGCCAGTAGTTTCCTCCCACCGGATCAGCCCCAGCATTTT
.	TRBV7-3	TRBJ2-1	TRBD2	CASSPALAGFPPQFF	TGTGCCAGCAGCCCTGCCCTAGCGGGATTCCCGCCTCAGTTCTTC
.	TRBV11-2	TRBJ1-4	TRBD1	CASSRTPGQGNEKLFF	TGTGCCAGCAGTCGAACGCCGGGACAGGGGAATGAAAAACTGTTTTTT
few	TRBV7-9	TRBJ1-1	.	CASSLAGRREAFF	TGTGCCAGCAGCTTAGCGGGACGGCGTGAAGCTTTCTTT
few	TRBV27	TRBJ1-2	.	CASSLSSGTRYGYTF	TGTGCCAGCAGTTTATCGTCAGGTACTCGGTATGGCTACACCTTC
few	TRBV19	TRBJ2-1	TRBD2	CASSMTSGSYEQFF	TGTGCCAGTAGTATGACTAGCGGGAGCTATGAGCAGTTCTTC
few	TRBV27	TRBJ2-1	.	CASGRNEQFF	TGTGCCAGCGGTCGCAATGAGCAGTTCTTC
.	TRBV18	TRBJ2-5	.	CASSPNQETQYF	TGTGCCAGCTCCCCCAACCAAGAGACCCAGTACTTC
.	TRBV6-6	TRBJ2-7	TRBD1	CASSPPGQGNYEQYF	TGTGCCAGCAGTCCCCCGGGACAGGGAAACTACGAGCAGTACTTC
.	TRBV19	TRBJ1-2	.	CASSILGPLYGYTF	TGTGCCAGTAGTATACTTGGCCCACTCTATGGCTACACCTTC
.	TRBV28	TRBJ1-5	.	CASSLLERNQPQHF	TGTGCCAGCAGTTTATTGGAGAGAAATCAGCCCCAGCATTTT